The clone carrying this T cell receptor (beta chain) occurred a few times. Four PCR rounds used nested alpha and beta constant region primers plus the SP2 primer. MiXCR, applied by TCRdb to the 5' RACE reads, yields one record per CDR3 protein. Seen here are roughly 62,000 distinct CDR3 sequences, roughly 8.1% observed once, and the top ten hold roughly 19%. Germline CDR1 and CDR2: SGHTA and FQGTGA. Trimming left V 5 bases short and J 0 bases short, with 13 bases between. The CDR3 runs 15 residues. This record comes from a study of naive and memory T cell subsets. The library had UMIs added by 3' ligation of an oligonucleotide to TCR cDNA. Whole blood, 2.5 ml, came from adult healthy volunteers.

The rearrangement joins TRBV7-3 to TRBJ1-2; possible D gene TRBD1, 5 bases. This clonotype was sampled from a female donor in good health. The CDR3 protein is CASSPDSSTNYGYTF. CDR3 DNA sequence: TGTGCCAGCAGCCCTGACAGCTCCACTAACTATGGCTACACCTTC.